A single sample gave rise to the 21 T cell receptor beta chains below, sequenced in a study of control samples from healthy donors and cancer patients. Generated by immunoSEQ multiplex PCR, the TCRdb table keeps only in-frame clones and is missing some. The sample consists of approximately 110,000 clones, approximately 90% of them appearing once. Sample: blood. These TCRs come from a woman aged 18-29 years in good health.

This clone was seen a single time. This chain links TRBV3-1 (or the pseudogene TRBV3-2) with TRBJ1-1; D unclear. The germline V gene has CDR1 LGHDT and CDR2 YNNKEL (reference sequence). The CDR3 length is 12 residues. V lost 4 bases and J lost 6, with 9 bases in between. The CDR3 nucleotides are TGTGCCAGCAGCCTTGGACCTTCTGAAGCTTTCTTT. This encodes CASSLGPSEAFF.

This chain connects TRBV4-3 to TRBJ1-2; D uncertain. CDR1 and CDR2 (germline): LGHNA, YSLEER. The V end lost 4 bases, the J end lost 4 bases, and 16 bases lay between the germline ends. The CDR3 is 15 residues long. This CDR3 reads CASSPAEISPYGYTF. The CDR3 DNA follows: TGCGCCAGCAGCCCTGCCGAGATTTCCCCCTATGGCTACACCTTC.

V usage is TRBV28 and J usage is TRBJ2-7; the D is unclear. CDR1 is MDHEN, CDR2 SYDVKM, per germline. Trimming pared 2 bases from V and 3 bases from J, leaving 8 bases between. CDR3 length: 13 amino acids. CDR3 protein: CASSLGRVYEQYF. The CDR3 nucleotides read TGTGCCAGCAGTTTAGGAAGGGTCTACGAGCAGTACTTC.

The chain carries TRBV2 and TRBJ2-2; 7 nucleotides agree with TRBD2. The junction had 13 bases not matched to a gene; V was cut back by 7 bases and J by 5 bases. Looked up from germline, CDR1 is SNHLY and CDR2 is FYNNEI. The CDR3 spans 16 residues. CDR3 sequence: CASKLLAAAETGELFF. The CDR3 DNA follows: TGTGCCAGCAAACTCCTAGCGGCGGCAGAAACCGGGGAGCTGTTTTTT.

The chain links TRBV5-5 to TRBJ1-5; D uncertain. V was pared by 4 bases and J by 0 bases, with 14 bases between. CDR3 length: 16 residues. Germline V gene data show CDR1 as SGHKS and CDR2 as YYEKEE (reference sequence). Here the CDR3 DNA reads TGTGCCAGCAGCCCCTCGACTGGAGGTAGCAATCAGCCCCAGCATTTT. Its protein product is CASSPSTGGSNQPQHF.

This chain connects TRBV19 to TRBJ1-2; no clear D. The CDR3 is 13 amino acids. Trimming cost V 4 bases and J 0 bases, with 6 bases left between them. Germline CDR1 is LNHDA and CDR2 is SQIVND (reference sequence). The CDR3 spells CASSNGANYGYTF. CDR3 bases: TGTGCCAGTAGTAACGGAGCTAACTATGGCTACACCTTC.

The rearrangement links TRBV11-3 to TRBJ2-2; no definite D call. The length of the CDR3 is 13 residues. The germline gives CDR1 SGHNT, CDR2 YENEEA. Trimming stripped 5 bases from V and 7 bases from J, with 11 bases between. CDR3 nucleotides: TGTGCCAGCAGCACCGGAATTCTCGGGGAGCTGTTTTTT. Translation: CASSTGILGELFF.

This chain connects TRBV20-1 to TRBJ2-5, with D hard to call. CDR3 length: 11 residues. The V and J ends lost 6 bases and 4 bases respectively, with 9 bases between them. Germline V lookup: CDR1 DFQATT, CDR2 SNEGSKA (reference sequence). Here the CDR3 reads CSAKSRETQYF. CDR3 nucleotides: TGCAGTGCAAAGTCACGAGAGACCCAGTACTTC.

CDR3 coding DNA: TGCAGTGCTCCCGGGGACAGCGAGCAGTACTTC. Its protein product is CSAPGDSEQYF. V usage is TRBV20-1 and J usage is TRBJ2-7; 7 nucleotides match TRBD1. With 5 bases clipped from V and 6 bases from J, the junction kept 4 bases outside the gene matches. Germline-derived CDR1 and CDR2 are DFQATT and SNEGSKA (reference sequence). There are 11 residues in the CDR3.

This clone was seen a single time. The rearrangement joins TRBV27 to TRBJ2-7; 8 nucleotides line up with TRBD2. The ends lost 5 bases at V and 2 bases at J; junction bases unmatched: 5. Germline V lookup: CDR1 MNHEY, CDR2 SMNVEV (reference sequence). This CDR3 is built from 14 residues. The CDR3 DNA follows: TGTGCCAGCAGTCAATTAGCGGGACCCTACGAGCAGTACTTC. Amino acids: CASSQLAGPYEQYF.

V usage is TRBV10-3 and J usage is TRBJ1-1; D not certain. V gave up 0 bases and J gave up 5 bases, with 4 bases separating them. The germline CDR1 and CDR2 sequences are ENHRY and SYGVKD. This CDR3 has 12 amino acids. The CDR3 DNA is TGTGCCATCAGTGAGTCGGAGACTGAAGCTTTCTTT. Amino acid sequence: CAISESETEAFF.

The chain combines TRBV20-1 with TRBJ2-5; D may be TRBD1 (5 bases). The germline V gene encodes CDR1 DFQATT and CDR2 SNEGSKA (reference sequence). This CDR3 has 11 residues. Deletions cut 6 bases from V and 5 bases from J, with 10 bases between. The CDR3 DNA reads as TGCAGTGCCTTAGCAGGGGAGACCCAGTACTTC. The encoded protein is CSALAGETQYF.

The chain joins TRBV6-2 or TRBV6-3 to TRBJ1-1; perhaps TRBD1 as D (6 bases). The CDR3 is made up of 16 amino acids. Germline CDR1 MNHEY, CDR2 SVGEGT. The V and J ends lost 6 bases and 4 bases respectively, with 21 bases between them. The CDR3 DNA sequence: TGTGCCAGCAGCCAGACCAAGACAGGAGGCTTCACTGAAGCTTTCTTT. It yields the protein CASSQTKTGGFTEAFF.

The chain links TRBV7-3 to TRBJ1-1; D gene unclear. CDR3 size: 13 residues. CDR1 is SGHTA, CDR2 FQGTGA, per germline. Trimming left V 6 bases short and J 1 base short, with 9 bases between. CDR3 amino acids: CASSEQSNTEAFF. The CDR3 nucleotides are TGTGCCAGCAGTGAACAGTCGAACACTGAAGCTTTCTTT.

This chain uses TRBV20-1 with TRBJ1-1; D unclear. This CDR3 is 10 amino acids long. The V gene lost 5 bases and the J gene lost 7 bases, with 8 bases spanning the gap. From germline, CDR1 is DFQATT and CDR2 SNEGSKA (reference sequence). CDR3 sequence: CSAVTNEAFF. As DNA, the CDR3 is TGCAGTGCTGTTACAAATGAAGCTTTCTTT.

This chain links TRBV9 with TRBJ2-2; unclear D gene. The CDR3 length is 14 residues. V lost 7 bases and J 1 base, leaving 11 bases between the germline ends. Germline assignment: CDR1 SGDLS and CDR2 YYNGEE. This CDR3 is CASRWAENTGELFF. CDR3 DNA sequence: TGTGCCAGCCGATGGGCAGAGAACACCGGGGAGCTGTTTTTT.

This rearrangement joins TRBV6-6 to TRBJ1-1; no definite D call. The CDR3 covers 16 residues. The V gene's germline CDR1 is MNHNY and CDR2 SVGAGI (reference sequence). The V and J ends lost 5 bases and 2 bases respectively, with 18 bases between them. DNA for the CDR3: TGTGCCAGCAGTCACCGAGCCGACCCTACCAACACTGAAGCTTTCTTT. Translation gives CASSHRADPTNTEAFF.

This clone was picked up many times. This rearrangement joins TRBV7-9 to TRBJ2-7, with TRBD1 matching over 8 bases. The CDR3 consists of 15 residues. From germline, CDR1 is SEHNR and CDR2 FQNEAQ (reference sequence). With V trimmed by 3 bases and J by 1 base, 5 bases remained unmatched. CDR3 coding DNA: TGTGCCAGCAGCTTCGAACAGGGGGGATCCTACGAGCAGTACTTC. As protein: CASSFEQGGSYEQYF.

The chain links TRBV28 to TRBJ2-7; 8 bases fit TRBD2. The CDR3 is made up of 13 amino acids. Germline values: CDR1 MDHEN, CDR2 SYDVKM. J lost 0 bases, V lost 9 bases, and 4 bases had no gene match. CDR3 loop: CASQSGSSYEQYF. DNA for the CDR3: TGTGCCAGTCAAAGCGGGAGCTCCTACGAGCAGTACTTC.

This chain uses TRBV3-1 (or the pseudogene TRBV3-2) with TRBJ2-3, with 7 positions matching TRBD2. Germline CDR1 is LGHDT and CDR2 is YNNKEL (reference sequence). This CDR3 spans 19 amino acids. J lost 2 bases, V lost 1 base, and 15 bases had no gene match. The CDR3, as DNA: TGTGCCAGCAGCCAAGGCGAAGGGGAGGGAAATGGGGCCACAGATACGCAGTATTTT. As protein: CASSQGEGEGNGATDTQYF.

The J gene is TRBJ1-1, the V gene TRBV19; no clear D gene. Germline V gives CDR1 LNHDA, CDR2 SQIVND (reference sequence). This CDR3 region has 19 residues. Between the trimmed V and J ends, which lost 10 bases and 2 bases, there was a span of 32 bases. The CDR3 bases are TGTGCCACCGCACCCTCAAGTTATCGAAAAATTGGGGATAACACTGAAGCTTTCTTT. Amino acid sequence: CATAPSSYRKIGDNTEAFF.